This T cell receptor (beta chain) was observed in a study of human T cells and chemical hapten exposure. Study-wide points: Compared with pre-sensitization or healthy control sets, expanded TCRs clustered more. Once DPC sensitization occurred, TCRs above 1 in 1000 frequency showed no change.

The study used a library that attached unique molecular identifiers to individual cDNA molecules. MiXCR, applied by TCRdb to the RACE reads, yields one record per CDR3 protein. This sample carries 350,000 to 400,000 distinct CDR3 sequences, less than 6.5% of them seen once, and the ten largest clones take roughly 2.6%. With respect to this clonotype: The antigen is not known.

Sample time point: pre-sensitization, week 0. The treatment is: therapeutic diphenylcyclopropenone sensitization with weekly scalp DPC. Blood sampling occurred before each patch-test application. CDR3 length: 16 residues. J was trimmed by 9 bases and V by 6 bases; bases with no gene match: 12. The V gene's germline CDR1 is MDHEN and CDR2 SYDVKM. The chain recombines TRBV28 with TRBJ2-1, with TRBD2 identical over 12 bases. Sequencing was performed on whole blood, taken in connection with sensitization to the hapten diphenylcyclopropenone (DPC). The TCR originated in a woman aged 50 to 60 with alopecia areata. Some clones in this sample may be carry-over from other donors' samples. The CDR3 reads CASSLLTSGRITEQFF. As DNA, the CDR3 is TGTGCCAGCAGCCTTCTTACTAGCGGGAGGATCACTGAGCAGTTCTTC.